The T cell receptor beta chain under discussion was sequenced for a study of blood T cells in healthy people across ages. V shed 0 bases and J 7 bases; nucleotides not matched to a gene: 4. This CDR3 region has 14 residues. CDR1 and CDR2 from the germline V gene are KGHDR and SFDVKD. Findings and limits, study-wide: Long-lived donors had more naive CD4+ cells and higher diversity than aged donors.

To note about this clonotype: Its target is unknown.

A second PCR, run for about 6 to 11 cycles, used a sample-barcoded 5' primer plus a J-beta primer mix. TCRdb independently ran MiXCR on the 5' RACE reads; one entry per CDR3 protein. Among approximately 400,000 distinct CDR3 sequences listed, approximately 51% were seen once. This chain connects TRBV24-1 to TRBJ1-2, with 7 bases lining up with TRBD1. Sequenced material: blood. The receptor was isolated from a man aged 55 to 70 in good health. The CDR3 sequence: CATSDLPTGIGYTF. Here the CDR3 DNA reads TGTGCCACCAGTGATTTGCCGACAGGGATTGGCTACACCTTC.